A selection of T cell receptor beta chains follows, all from one sample in a study of blood T cell repertoires in COVID-19. Only in-frame clones appear in the TCRdb table, and some are missing; sequencing was by immunoSEQ multiplex PCR. The data contain 200,000 to 300,000 clones, approximately 86% of them singletons. The sequencing sample was made of peripheral blood. The receptors were sampled from a human donor in a cohort sampled during active COVID-19. Both conserved end residues are part of each CDR3. Fields, in order: clone size, D gene, J gene, V gene, CDR3 DNA, CDR3 protein. D genes are given only for firm matches. The listing skips clone size in some rows; elsewhere it reads once, few, many or a size class.

abundance: .
d_gene: TRBD1
j_gene: TRBJ1-4
v_gene: TRBV6-1
CDR3nt: TGTGCCAGCAGTGAAGACAGGGGGGCTAATGAAAAACTGTTTTTT
CDR3aa: CASSEDRGANEKLFF

abundance: few
d_gene: .
j_gene: TRBJ2-1
v_gene: TRBV7-9
CDR3nt: TGTGCCAGCACGGCTAGCGTTCACAATGAGCAGTTCTTC
CDR3aa: CASTASVHNEQFF

abundance: .
d_gene: .
j_gene: TRBJ1-5
v_gene: TRBV18
CDR3nt: TGTGCCAGCTCACCGGGGGGAGGCAATCAGCCCCAGCATTTT
CDR3aa: CASSPGGGNQPQHF

abundance: .
d_gene: .
j_gene: TRBJ2-1
v_gene: TRBV7-2
CDR3nt: TGTGCCAGCAGCTTCCGCGGGCGTTACAATGAGCAGTTCTTC
CDR3aa: CASSFRGRYNEQFF

abundance: .
d_gene: .
j_gene: TRBJ2-1
v_gene: TRBV6-5
CDR3nt: TGTGCCAGCAGTTACTACCCACAGGGGGGGTTGAGTGAGCAGTTCTTC
CDR3aa: CASSYYPQGGLSEQFF

abundance: .
d_gene: .
j_gene: TRBJ1-4
v_gene: TRBV6-5
CDR3nt: TGTGCCAGCAGGCTATCCGGGAGTGAAAAACTGTTTTTT
CDR3aa: CASRLSGSEKLFF

abundance: .
d_gene: .
j_gene: TRBJ1-2
v_gene: TRBV7-2
CDR3nt: TGTGCCAGCAGCGTCGGGGGACGAGATGGCTACACCTTC
CDR3aa: CASSVGGRDGYTF

abundance: .
d_gene: .
j_gene: TRBJ2-3
v_gene: TRBV6-5
CDR3nt: TGTGCCAGCAGTTACGAGCGGCGGGATACGCAGTATTTT
CDR3aa: CASSYERRDTQYF

abundance: .
d_gene: .
j_gene: TRBJ2-5
v_gene: TRBV2
CDR3nt: TGTGCCAGCGGAAGGACTTTTCTCCAAGAGACCCAGTACTTC
CDR3aa: CASGRTFLQETQYF

abundance: .
d_gene: .
j_gene: TRBJ1-1
v_gene: TRBV4-2
CDR3nt: TGTGCCAGCAGCTTTCAGGGGACGAACACTGAAGCTTTCTTT
CDR3aa: CASSFQGTNTEAFF

abundance: .
d_gene: TRBD2
j_gene: TRBJ2-3
v_gene: TRBV24-1
CDR3nt: TGTGCCACCAGTGACCCCGGACTAGCGGTGAACCCAGATACGCAGTATTTT
CDR3aa: CATSDPGLAVNPDTQYF

abundance: .
d_gene: TRBD1
j_gene: TRBJ2-7
v_gene: TRBV13
CDR3nt: TGTGCCAGCAGCTTGGCGCACAGGGGGCTATTAGAGCAGTACTTC
CDR3aa: CASSLAHRGLLEQYF

abundance: .
d_gene: .
j_gene: TRBJ2-2
v_gene: TRBV19
CDR3nt: TGTGCCAGTAGTATACAGGACTCGAACACCGGGGAGCTGTTTTTT
CDR3aa: CASSIQDSNTGELFF

abundance: few
d_gene: .
j_gene: TRBJ1-5
v_gene: TRBV12-3/TRBV12-4
CDR3nt: TGTGCCAGCAGTTTGTGGAGGCATCAGCCCCAGCATTTT
CDR3aa: CASSLWRHQPQHF

abundance: .
d_gene: .
j_gene: TRBJ1-6
v_gene: TRBV2
CDR3nt: TGTGCCAGCAGTGAAGAGCGAGATAATTCACCCCTCCACTTT
CDR3aa: CASSEERDNSPLHF

abundance: .
d_gene: .
j_gene: TRBJ2-7
v_gene: TRBV3-1/TRBV3-2
CDR3nt: TGTGCCAGCAGCAGTGGCAGCTACGAGCAGTACTTC
CDR3aa: CASSSGSYEQYF

abundance: .
d_gene: .
j_gene: TRBJ1-3
v_gene: TRBV7-2
CDR3nt: TGTGCCAGCAGCTTAGGAGGGAACTCTGGAAACACCATATATTTT
CDR3aa: CASSLGGNSGNTIYF

abundance: .
d_gene: .
j_gene: TRBJ1-2
v_gene: TRBV7-9
CDR3nt: TGTGCCAGCAGGCGGGACGGGCAGGGTGACTATGGCTACACCTTC
CDR3aa: CASRRDGQGDYGYTF

abundance: .
d_gene: TRBD1
j_gene: TRBJ1-6
v_gene: TRBV6-5
CDR3nt: TGTGCCAGCAGTTACGAGACAGGGTCAAATTCACCCCTCCACTTT
CDR3aa: CASSYETGSNSPLHF

abundance: .
d_gene: TRBD1
j_gene: TRBJ2-5
v_gene: TRBV11-2
CDR3nt: TGTGCCAGCAGCCCCTGGACAGGGGAGGTGGAGACCCAGTACTTC
CDR3aa: CASSPWTGEVETQYF

abundance: .
d_gene: .
j_gene: TRBJ1-3
v_gene: TRBV21-1
CDR3nt: TGTGCCAGCAGCAAGGGGGCGGGAGGGTCTGGAAACACCATATATTTT
CDR3aa: CASSKGAGGSGNTIYF

abundance: .
d_gene: .
j_gene: TRBJ2-5
v_gene: TRBV28
CDR3nt: TGTGCCAGCAGGACTACAATGGAGACCCAGTACTTC
CDR3aa: CASRTTMETQYF

abundance: .
d_gene: .
j_gene: TRBJ1-5
v_gene: TRBV19
CDR3nt: TGTGCCAGTAGTCTACGAAATCAGCCCCAGCATTTT
CDR3aa: CASSLRNQPQHF

abundance: .
d_gene: TRBD2
j_gene: TRBJ2-3
v_gene: TRBV14
CDR3nt: TGTGCCAGCAGCCAGTTAGCGGGAGGATGGACAGATACGCAGTATTTT
CDR3aa: CASSQLAGGWTDTQYF

abundance: few
d_gene: TRBD1
j_gene: TRBJ1-5
v_gene: TRBV30
CDR3nt: TGTGCCTGGACTAGAGGGACAGGGAGCAATCAGCCCCAGCATTTT
CDR3aa: CAWTRGTGSNQPQHF

abundance: .
d_gene: TRBD1
j_gene: TRBJ2-1
v_gene: TRBV28
CDR3nt: TGTGCCAGCAGTTTTCGGACAGGGGGTAGGGATGAGCAGTTCTTC
CDR3aa: CASSFRTGGRDEQFF

abundance: .
d_gene: .
j_gene: TRBJ2-2
v_gene: TRBV6-5
CDR3nt: TGTGCCAGCAGCCAAGGGGGACTAGGGGAGCTGTTTTTT
CDR3aa: CASSQGGLGELFF

abundance: once
d_gene: .
j_gene: TRBJ2-3
v_gene: TRBV5-5
CDR3nt: TGTGCCAGCAGCTTGGTGGCGGGTACGCAGTATTTT
CDR3aa: CASSLVAGTQYF

abundance: once
d_gene: .
j_gene: TRBJ1-5
v_gene: TRBV24-1
CDR3nt: TGTGCCACCAGTTTCCGCCGGGGGGTTAGCAATCAGCCCCAGCATTTT
CDR3aa: CATSFRRGVSNQPQHF

abundance: .
d_gene: .
j_gene: TRBJ2-7
v_gene: TRBV15
CDR3nt: TGTGCCACCAGCAGAGGGAGGAGTTCCTACGAGCAGTACTTC
CDR3aa: CATSRGRSSYEQYF

abundance: few
d_gene: .
j_gene: TRBJ1-2
v_gene: TRBV2
CDR3nt: TGTGCCAGCAACCGAGTTATCGACAGGTCTAACTATGGCTACACCTTC
CDR3aa: CASNRVIDRSNYGYTF

abundance: .
d_gene: .
j_gene: TRBJ1-1
v_gene: TRBV19
CDR3nt: TGTGCCAGTAGTATCCAGGGAGGGCGGAACACTGAAGCTTTCTTT
CDR3aa: CASSIQGGRNTEAFF

abundance: .
d_gene: TRBD2
j_gene: TRBJ2-7
v_gene: TRBV18
CDR3nt: TGTGCCAGCTCACCAGAGGGACTAGCAGCATCCTACGAGCAGTACTTC
CDR3aa: CASSPEGLAASYEQYF

abundance: .
d_gene: .
j_gene: TRBJ1-2
v_gene: TRBV5-4
CDR3nt: TGTGCCAGCAGCCCGGCAGGGGTGAATAACTATGGCTACACCTTC
CDR3aa: CASSPAGVNNYGYTF

abundance: .
d_gene: .
j_gene: TRBJ2-1
v_gene: TRBV7-6
CDR3nt: TGTGCCAGCAGCTTAGCGGAGGGGGGGGAGCAGTTCTTC
CDR3aa: CASSLAEGGEQFF

abundance: .
d_gene: .
j_gene: TRBJ1-3
v_gene: TRBV3-1/TRBV3-2
CDR3nt: TGTGCCAGTTGGGACTACACTGGAAACACCATATATTTT
CDR3aa: CASWDYTGNTIYF